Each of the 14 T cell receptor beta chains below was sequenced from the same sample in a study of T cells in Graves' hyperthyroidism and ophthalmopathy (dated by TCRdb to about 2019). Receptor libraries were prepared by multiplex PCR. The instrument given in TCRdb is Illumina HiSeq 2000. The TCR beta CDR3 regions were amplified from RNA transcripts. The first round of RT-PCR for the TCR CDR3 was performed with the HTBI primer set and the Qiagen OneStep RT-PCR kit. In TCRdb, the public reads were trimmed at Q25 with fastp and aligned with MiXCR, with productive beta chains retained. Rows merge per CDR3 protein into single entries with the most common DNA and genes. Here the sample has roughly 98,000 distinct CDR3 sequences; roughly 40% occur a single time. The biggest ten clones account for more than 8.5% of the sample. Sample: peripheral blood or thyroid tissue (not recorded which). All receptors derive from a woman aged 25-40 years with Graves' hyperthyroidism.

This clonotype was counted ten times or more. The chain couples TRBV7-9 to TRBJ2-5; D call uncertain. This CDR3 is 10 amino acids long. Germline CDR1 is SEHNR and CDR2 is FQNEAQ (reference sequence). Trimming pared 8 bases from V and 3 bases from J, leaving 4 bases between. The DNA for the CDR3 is TGTGCCAGCGGCGAAGAGACCCAGTACTTC. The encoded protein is CASGEETQYF.

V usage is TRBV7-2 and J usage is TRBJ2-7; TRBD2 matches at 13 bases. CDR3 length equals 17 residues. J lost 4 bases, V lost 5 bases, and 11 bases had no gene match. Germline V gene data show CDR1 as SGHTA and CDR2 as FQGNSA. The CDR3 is CASSMGLAGTFNYEQYF. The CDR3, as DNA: TGTGCCAGCAGCATGGGACTAGCGGGAACCTTTAATTACGAGCAGTACTTC.

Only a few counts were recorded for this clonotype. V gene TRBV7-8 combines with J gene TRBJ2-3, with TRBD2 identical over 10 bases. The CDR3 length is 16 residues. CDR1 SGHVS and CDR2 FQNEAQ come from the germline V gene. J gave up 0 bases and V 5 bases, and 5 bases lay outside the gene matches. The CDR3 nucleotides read TGTGCCAGCAGCCCCGGACTAGCGGAAAGCACAGATACGCAGTATTTT. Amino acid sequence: CASSPGLAESTDTQYF.

This chain's CDR3 is CATSSGSNTEAFF. The CDR3 nucleotides are TGTGCCACCAGCAGCGGCTCCAACACTGAAGCTTTCTTT. The rearrangement uses TRBV15 and TRBJ1-1, with no clear D. V was shortened by 3 bases and J by 2 bases, with 7 bases between the two germline ends. In germline, CDR1 is LNHNV, CDR2 YYDKDF (reference sequence). The CDR3 sequence is 13 residues long.

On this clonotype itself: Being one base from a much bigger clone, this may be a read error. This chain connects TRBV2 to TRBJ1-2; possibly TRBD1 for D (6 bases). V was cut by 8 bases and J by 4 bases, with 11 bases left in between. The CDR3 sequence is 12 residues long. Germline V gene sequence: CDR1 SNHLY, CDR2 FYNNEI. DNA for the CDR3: TGTGCCAGCGTGGGGGGGGCCTATGGCTACACCTTC. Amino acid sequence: CASVGGAYGYTF. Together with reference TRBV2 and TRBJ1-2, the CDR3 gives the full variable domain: EPEVTQTPSHQVTQMGQEVILRCVPISNHLYFYWYRQILGQKVEFLVSFYNNEISEKSEIFDDQFSVERPDGSNFTLKIRSTKLEDSAMYFCASVGGAYGYTFGSGTRLTVV.

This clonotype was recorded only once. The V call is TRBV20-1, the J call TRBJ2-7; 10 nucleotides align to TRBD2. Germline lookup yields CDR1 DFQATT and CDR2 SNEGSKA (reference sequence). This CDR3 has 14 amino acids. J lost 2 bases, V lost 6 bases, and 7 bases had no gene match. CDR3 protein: CSATPSGRPYEQYF. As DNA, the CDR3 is TGCAGTGCCACGCCTAGCGGGAGACCCTACGAGCAGTACTTC.

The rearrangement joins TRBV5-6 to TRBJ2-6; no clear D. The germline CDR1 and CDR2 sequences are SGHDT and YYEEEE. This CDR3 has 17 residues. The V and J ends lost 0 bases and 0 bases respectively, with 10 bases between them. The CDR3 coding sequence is TGTGCCAGCAGCTTGGATCTGCAAAGCTCTGGGGCCAACGTCCTGACTTTC. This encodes CASSLDLQSSGANVLTF.

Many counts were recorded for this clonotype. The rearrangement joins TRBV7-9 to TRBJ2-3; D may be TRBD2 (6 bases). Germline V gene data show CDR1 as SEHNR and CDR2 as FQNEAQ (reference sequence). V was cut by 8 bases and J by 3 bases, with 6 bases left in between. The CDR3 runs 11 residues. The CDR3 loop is CASGGTDTQYF. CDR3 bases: TGTGCCAGCGGGGGGACAGATACGCAGTATTTT.

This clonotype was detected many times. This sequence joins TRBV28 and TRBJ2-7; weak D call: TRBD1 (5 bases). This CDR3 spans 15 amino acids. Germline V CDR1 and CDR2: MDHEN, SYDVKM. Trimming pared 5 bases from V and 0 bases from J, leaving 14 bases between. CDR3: CASSPRTRFSYEQYF. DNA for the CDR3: TGTGCCAGCAGTCCGCGGACACGATTCTCCTACGAGCAGTACTTC.

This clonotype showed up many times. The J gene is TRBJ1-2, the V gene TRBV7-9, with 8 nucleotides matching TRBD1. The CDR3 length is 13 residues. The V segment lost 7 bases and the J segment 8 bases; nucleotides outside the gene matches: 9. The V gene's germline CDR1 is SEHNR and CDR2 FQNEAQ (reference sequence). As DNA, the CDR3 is TGTGCCAGCACCTCGGACAGGGAGCACGGCTACACCTTC. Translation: CASTSDREHGYTF.

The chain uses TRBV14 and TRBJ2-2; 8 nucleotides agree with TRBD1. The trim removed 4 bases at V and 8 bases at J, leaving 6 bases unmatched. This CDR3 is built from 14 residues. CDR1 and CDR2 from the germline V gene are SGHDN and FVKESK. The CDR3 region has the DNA TGTGCCAGCAGCCGGACAGGGACCACTGGGGAGCTGTTTTTT. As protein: CASSRTGTTGELFF. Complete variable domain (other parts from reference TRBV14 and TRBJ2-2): EAGVTQFPSHSVIEKGQTVTLRCDPISGHDNLYWYRRVMGKEIKFLLHFVKESKQDESGMPNNRFLAERTGGTYSTLKVQPAELEDSGVYFCASSRTGTTGELFFGEGSRLTVL.

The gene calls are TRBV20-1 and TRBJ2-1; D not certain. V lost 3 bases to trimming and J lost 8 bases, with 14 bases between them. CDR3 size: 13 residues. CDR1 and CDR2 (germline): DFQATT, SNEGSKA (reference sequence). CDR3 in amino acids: CSASSIVGDEQFF. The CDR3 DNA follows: TGCAGTGCTAGTTCCATTGTGGGCGATGAGCAGTTCTTC.

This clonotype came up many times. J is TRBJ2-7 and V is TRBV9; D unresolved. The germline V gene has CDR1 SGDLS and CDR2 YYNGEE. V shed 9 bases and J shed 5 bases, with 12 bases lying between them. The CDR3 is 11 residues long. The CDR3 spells CAIPPAHEQYF. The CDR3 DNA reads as TGTGCCATCCCCCCAGCCCACGAGCAGTACTTC.

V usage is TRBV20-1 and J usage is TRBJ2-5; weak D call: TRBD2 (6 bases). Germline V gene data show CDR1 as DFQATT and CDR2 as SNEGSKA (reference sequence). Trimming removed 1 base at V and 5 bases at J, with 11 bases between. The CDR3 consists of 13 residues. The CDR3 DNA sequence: TGCAGTGCTAGAGCGGGAGTGGCGGAGACCCAGTACTTC. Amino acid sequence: CSARAGVAETQYF.